This T cell receptor beta chain was sequenced in a study of T-cell reconstitution after alpha-beta-depleted transplantation in children. TCRbeta library construction was performed incorporating unique molecular identifiers. MiXCR, run by TCRdb on the PCR reads, gives a single entry per CDR3 protein. The sample consists of 100,000 or so distinct CDR3 sequences, around a quarter of them appearing once. Regarding the study as a whole: Reportedly, alpha-beta T cells present about two months post-transplant originated from several hundred expanded clones of graft origin. Some patients' high day-60 TCRbeta diversity was traced to surviving recipient T cells and thymic progenitors. One year post-transplant, T-cell counts and diversity were largely derived from T cells produced anew.

As concerns this clonotype: Its specificity is not known.

The TCR sequence derives from a boy under 10 years old with acute lymphoblastic leukemia, due to receive a stem cell transplant. Material: PBMCs, obtained before TCRalphabeta/CD19-depleted stem cell transplant.

The CDR3 here is CSARGFTGAANTGELFF. Written as DNA, the CDR3 is TGCAGTGCTAGGGGATTCACGGGGGCAGCGAACACCGGGGAGCTGTTTTTT. V gene TRBV20-1 combines with J gene TRBJ2-2; D tentatively reads TRBD1 or TRBD2 (6 bases each). Germline-derived CDR1 and CDR2 are DFQATT and SNEGSKA (reference sequence). The V gene lost 3 bases and the J gene lost 0 bases, with 17 bases spanning the gap. This CDR3 comprises 17 residues.